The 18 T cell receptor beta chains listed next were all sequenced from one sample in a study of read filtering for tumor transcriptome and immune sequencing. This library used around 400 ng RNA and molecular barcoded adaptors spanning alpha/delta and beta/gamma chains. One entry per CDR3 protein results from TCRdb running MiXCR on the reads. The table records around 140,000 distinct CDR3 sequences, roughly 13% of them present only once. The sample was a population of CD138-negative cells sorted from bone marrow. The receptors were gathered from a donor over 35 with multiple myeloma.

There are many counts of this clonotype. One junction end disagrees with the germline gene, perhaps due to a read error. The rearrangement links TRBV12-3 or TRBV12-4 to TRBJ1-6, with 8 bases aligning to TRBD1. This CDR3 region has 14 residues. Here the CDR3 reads CASSLGQGNSPLHF. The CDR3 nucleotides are TGTGCCAGCAGCTTAGGACAGGGTAATTCACCCCTCCACTTT.

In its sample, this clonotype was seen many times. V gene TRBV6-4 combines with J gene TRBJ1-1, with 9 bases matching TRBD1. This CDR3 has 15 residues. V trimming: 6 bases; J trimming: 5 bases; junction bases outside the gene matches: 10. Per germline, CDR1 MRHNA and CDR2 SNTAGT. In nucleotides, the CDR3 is TGTGCCAGCAGCGAAGAACAGGGGGCGAATACTGAAGCTTTCTTT. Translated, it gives CASSEEQGANTEAFF.

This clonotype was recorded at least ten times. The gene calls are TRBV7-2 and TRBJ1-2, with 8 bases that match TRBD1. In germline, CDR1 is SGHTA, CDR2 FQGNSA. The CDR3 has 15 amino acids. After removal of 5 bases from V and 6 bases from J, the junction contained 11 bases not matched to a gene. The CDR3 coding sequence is TGTGCCAGCAGCCCAGGGAACTCAGGGGGCAATGGCTACACCTTC. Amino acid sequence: CASSPGNSGGNGYTF.

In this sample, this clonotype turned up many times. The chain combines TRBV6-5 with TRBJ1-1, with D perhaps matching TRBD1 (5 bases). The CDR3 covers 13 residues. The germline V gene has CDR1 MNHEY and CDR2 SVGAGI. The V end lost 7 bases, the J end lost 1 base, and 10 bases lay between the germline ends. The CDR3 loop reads CASTAGRNTEAFF. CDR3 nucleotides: TGTGCCAGCACGGCAGGGCGGAACACTGAAGCTTTCTTT.

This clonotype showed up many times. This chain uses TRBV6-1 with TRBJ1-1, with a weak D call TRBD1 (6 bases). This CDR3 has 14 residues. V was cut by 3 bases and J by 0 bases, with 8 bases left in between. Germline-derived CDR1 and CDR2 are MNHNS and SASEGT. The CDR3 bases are TGTGCCAGCAGTGATAGGGGGGTGAACACTGAAGCTTTCTTT. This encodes CASSDRGVNTEAFF.

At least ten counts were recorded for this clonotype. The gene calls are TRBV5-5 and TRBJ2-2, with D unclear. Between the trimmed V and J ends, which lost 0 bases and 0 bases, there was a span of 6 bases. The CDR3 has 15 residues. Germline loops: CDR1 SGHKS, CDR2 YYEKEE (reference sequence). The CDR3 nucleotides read TGTGCCAGCAGCTTGGACACGACGAACACCGGGGAGCTGTTTTTT. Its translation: CASSLDTTNTGELFF. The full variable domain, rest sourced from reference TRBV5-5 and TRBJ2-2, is DAGVTQSPTHLIKTRGQQVTLRCSPISGHKSVSWYQQVLGQGPQFIFQYYEKEERGRGNFPDRFSARQFPNYSSELNVNALLLGDSALYLCASSLDTTNTGELFFGEGSRLTVL.

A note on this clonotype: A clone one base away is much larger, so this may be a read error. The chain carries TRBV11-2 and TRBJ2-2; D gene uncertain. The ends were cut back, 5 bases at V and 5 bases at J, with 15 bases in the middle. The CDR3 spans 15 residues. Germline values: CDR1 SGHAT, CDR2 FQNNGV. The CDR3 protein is CASSPRVWGTGELFF. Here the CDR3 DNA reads TGTGCCAGCAGCCCCCGCGTCTGGGGAACCGGGGAGCTGTTTTTT.

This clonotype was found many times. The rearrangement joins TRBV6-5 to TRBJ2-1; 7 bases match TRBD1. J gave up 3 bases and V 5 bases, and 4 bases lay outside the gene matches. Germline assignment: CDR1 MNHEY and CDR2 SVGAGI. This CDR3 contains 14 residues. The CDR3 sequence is CASSKQGYYNEQFF. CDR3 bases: TGTGCCAGCAGTAAACAGGGGTACTACAATGAGCAGTTCTTC.

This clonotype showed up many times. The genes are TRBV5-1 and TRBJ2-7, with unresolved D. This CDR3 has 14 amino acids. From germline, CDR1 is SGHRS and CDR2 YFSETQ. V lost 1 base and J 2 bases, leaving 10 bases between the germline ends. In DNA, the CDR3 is TGCGCCAGCAGCTTGACCAGTCCTGCCTACGAGCAGTACTTC. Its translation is CASSLTSPAYEQYF.

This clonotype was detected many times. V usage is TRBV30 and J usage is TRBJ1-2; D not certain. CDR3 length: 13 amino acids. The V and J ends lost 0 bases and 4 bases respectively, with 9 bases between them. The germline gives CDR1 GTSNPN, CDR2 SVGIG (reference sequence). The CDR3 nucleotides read TGTGCCTGGAGTGTAGGAGTTCCCTATGGCTACACCTTC. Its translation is CAWSVGVPYGYTF.

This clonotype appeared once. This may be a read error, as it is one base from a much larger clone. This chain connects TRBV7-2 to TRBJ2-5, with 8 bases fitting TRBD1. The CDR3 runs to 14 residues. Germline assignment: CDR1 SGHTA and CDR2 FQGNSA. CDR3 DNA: TGTGCCAGCAGCTCCCGGACAGGGAGAGAGGCCCAGTACTTC. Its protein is CASSSRTGREAQYF.

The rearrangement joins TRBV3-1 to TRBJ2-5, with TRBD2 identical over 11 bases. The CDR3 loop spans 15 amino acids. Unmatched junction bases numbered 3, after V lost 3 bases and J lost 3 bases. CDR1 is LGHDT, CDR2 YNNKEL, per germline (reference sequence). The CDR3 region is CASSHGTSGKETQYF. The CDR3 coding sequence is TGTGCCAGCAGCCACGGGACTAGCGGTAAAGAGACCCAGTACTTC.

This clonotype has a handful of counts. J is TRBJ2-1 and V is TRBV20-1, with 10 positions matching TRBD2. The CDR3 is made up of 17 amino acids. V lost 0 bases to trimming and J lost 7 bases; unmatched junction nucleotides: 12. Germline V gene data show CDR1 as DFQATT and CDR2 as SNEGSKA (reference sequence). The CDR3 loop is CSARDWLAGVWGNEQFF. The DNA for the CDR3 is TGCAGTGCTAGAGATTGGCTAGCGGGAGTCTGGGGGAATGAGCAGTTCTTC.

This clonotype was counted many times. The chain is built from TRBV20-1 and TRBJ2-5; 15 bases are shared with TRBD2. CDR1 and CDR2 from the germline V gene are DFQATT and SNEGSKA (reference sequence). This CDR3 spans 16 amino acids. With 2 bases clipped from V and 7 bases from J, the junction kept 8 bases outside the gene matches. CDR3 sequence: CSARPTGLAGGRTQYF. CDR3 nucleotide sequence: TGCAGTGCTAGACCTACCGGACTAGCGGGAGGGAGGACCCAGTACTTC.

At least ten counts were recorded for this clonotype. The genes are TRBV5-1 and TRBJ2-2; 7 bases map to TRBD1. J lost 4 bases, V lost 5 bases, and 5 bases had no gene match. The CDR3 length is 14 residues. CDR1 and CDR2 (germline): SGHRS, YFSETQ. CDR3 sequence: CASRTGRGTGELFF. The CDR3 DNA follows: TGCGCCAGCAGGACAGGGAGAGGCACCGGGGAGCTGTTTTTT.

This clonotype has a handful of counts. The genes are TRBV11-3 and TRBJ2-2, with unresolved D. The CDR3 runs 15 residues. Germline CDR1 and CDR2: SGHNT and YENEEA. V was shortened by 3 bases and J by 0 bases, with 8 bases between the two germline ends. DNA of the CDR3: TGTGCCAGCAGCTTTTCTGGTTCGAACACCGGGGAGCTGTTTTTT. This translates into CASSFSGSNTGELFF.

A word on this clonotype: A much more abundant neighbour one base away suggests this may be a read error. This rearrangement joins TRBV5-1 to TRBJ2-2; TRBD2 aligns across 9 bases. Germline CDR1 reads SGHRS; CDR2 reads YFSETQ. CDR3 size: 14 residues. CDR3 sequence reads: CAGSLTSGTGELFF. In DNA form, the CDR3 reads TGCGCCGGCAGCTTAACTAGCGGGACCGGGGAGCTGTTTTTT.

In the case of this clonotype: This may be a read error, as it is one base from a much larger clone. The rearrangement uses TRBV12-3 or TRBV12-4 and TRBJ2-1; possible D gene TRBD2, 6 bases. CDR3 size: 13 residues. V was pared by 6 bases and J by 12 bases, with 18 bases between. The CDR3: CASRGGNVDGQFF. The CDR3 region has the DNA TGTGCCAGCAGGGGCGGGAATGTAGATGGGCAGTTCTTC.